The 9 T cell receptor beta chains presented below share a single source sample, sequenced in a study of T cell responses to AZD1222 COVID-19 vaccine (dated by TCRdb to about 2021). The library was obtained by the immunoSEQ multiplex PCR assay. The immuneACCESS repertoire file appears here via TCRdb, limited to in-frame rearrangements. These files lack a portion of the clones; in checked studies, under half of the deficit traces to unresolved V genes, and the cause of the others is not known. This sample has 150,000 or so clones in its table, and about 92% of those were observed once. More than 0.8% of the sample belongs to the ten largest clones. This specimen's time point label, interpreted: baseline before first vaccination. What the treatment or condition label conveys for this sample: meningococcal conjugate vaccine given as trial control. Here the sequenced sample was peripheral blood, taken on day 0 of MenACWY control vaccination. These receptors were collected from an adult in good health.

This clone was recorded only once. J is TRBJ1-2 and V is TRBV30, with TRBD1 as a possible D gene (5 bases). The V and J ends lost 7 bases and 2 bases respectively, with 11 bases between them. CDR3 length equals 12 residues. Germline loops: CDR1 GTSNPN, CDR2 SVGIG (reference sequence). CDR3 sequence reads: CAYQSGNYGYTF. In DNA form, the CDR3 reads TGTGCCTACCAGTCAGGGAACTATGGCTACACCTTC.

The chain joins TRBV28 to TRBJ1-6; D uncertain. Trimming removed 3 bases from V and 6 bases from J, with 12 bases in between. Germline V gives CDR1 MDHEN, CDR2 SYDVKM. The CDR3 totals 15 residues. In DNA, the CDR3 is TGTGCCAGCAGTTTTGACGGGTCCGGTAATTCACCCCTCCACTTT. It codes for CASSFDGSGNSPLHF.

The J gene is TRBJ1-4, the V gene TRBV6-1, with a tentative D call TRBD1 (5 bases). V was clipped by 3 bases and J by 1 base, with 6 bases between them. The V gene's germline CDR1 is MNHNS and CDR2 SASEGT. This CDR3 is 14 amino acids long. DNA of the CDR3: TGTGCCAGCAGTGACCAGGGAACTAATGAAAAACTGTTTTTT. Its protein product is CASSDQGTNEKLFF.

The chain carries TRBV7-9 and TRBJ1-5; D perhaps matches TRBD1 (5 bases). V dropped 3 bases and J dropped 4 bases, with 13 bases sitting between them. The CDR3 loop spans 15 amino acids. Germline CDR1 and CDR2: SEHNR and FQNEAQ (reference sequence). The CDR3: CASSFGSGFNQPQHF. CDR3 coding DNA: TGTGCCAGCAGCTTCGGGTCAGGGTTTAATCAGCCCCAGCATTTT. Full variable domain (rest looked up from reference TRBV7-9 and TRBJ1-5): DTGVSQNPRHKITKRGQNVTFRCDPISEHNRLYWYRQTLGQGPEFLTYFQNEAQLEKSRLLSDRFSAERPKGSFSTLEIQRTEQGDSAMYLCASSFGSGFNQPQHFGDGTRLSIL.

The chain has TRBV13 and TRBJ2-7, with 7 bases matching TRBD2. The length of the CDR3 is 16 residues. Germline loops: CDR1 PRHDT, CDR2 FYEKMQ (reference sequence). J gave up 1 base and V 5 bases, and 11 bases lay outside the gene matches. CDR3 in amino acids: CASSIHPRGGSYEQYF. The CDR3 coding sequence is TGTGCCAGCAGCATCCACCCACGGGGAGGGTCCTACGAGCAGTACTTC.

In its sample, this clone was seen once. The V call is TRBV24-1, the J call TRBJ2-3, with 9 bases fitting TRBD1. The CDR3 has 16 amino acids. Unmatched junction bases numbered 10, after V lost 3 bases and J lost 7 bases. The germline CDR1 and CDR2 sequences are KGHDR and SFDVKD. CDR3 coding DNA: TGTGCCACCAGTGATCCCACCGGGACAGGGAGAAATACGCAGTATTTT. It is translated as CATSDPTGTGRNTQYF.

The chain links TRBV5-5 to TRBJ2-1, with 10 bases matching TRBD2. Germline loops: CDR1 SGHKS, CDR2 YYEKEE (reference sequence). The CDR3 runs 15 residues. V shed 4 bases and J 6 bases; nucleotides not matched to a gene: 7. In DNA, the CDR3 is TGTGCCAGCAGCCCCATAGCGGGAGGTTTCAATGAGCAGTTCTTC. Protein product: CASSPIAGGFNEQFF.

The chain links TRBV19 to TRBJ1-2; D is possibly TRBD1 (6 bases). Between the trimmed V and J ends, which lost 3 bases and 3 bases, there was a span of 14 bases. CDR1 is LNHDA and CDR2 is SQIVND in the germline V gene (reference sequence). This CDR3 region has 15 residues. CDR3 bases: TGTGCCAGTAGTATCAGGCCAGACAGGTACTATGGCTACACCTTC. This codes for CASSIRPDRYYGYTF.

The CDR3 spells CASSHGLAGVKTQYF. In nucleotides, the CDR3 is TGCGCCAGCAGCCACGGACTAGCGGGGGTCAAGACCCAGTACTTC. V is TRBV4-3 and J is TRBJ2-5; 13 positions agree with TRBD2. The CDR3 has 15 residues. The germline V gene has CDR1 LGHNA and CDR2 YSLEER. Trimming cost V 3 bases and J 6 bases; bases outside gene matches: 4.